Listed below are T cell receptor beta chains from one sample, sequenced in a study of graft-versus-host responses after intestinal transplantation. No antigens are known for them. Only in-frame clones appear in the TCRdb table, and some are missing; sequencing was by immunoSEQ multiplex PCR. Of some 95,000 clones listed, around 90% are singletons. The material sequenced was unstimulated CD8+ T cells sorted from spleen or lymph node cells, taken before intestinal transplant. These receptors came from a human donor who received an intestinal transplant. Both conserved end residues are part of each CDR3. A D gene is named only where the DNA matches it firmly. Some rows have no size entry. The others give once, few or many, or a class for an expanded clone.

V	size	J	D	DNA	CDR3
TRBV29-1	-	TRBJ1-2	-	TGCAGCGCTACAGGGAGTCATGGCTACACCTTC	CSATGSHGYTF
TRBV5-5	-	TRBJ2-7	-	TGTGCCAGCAGCTTAACCTACCGCCCGCAGTACTTC	CASSLTYRPQYF
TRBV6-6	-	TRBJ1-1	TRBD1	TGTGCCAGCAGTTACGACAGGGTGACGGCTTTCTTT	CASSYDRVTAFF
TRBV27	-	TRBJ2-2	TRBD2	TGTGCCAGCGGAGCGGGAGCGAACACCGGGGAGCTGTTTTTT	CASGAGANTGELFF
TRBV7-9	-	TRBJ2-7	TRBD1	TGTGCCAGCAGCTTAGGTGCGGCAGGGGGCTTCCTCGAGCAGTACTTC	CASSLGAAGGFLEQYF
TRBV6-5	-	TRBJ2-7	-	TGTGCCAGCAGGATGGGAGCAAGCGAGCAGTACTTC	CASRMGASEQYF
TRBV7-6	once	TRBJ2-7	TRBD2	TGTGCCAGCAGCCCGGGGGGATACCCCTACGAGCAGTACTTC	CASSPGGYPYEQYF
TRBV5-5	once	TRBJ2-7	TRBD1	TGTGCCAGCAGCTTGTCAGGGGGCGAGTCCTACGAGCAGTACTTC	CASSLSGGESYEQYF
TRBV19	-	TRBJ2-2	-	TGTGCCAGTAGTATATCGACATCCACCGGGGAGCTGTTTTTT	CASSISTSTGELFF
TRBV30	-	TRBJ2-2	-	TGTGCCTGGAGTGTACTGAACACCGGGGAGCTGTTTTTT	CAWSVLNTGELFF
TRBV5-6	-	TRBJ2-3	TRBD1	TGTGCCAGCAGCTTAGGGGGCTGGACAGATACGCAGTATTTT	CASSLGGWTDTQYF
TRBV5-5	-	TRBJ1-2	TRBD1	TGTGCCAGCAGCGGGACAGGGGGCTATGGCTACACCTTC	CASSGTGGYGYTF
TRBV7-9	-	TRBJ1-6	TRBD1	TGTGCCAGCAGGGAGACAGGGGGCGATTCACCCCTCCACTTT	CASRETGGDSPLHF
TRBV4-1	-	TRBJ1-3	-	TGCGCCAGCAGCCTCCGGACTGCCTTCTCTGGAAACACCATATATTTT	CASSLRTAFSGNTIYF
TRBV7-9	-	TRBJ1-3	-	TGTGCCAGCAGCTTGGCCGGAAACACCATATATTTT	CASSLAGNTIYF
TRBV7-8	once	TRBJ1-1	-	TGTGCCAGCAGCTTAGCTGGAGGCATGAACACTGAAGCTTTCTTT	CASSLAGGMNTEAFF
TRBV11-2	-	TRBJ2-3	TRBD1	TGTGCCAGCAGCGCAGGGACAGGGTGGGATACGCAGTATTTT	CASSAGTGWDTQYF